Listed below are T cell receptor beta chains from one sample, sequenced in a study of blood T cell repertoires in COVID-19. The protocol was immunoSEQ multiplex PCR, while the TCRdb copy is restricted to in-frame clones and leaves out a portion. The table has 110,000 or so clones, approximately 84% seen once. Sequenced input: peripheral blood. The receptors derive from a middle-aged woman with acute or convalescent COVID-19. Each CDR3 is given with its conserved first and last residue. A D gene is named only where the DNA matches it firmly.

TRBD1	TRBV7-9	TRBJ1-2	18	CASSSGTGGIGTFYGYTF
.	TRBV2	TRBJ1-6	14	CASIQTASNSPLHF
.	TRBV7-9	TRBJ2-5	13	CASSLFIAETQYF
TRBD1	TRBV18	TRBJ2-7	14	CASSSGQGLYEQYF
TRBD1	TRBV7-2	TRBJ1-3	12	CARTGAGNTIYF
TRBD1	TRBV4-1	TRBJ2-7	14	CASSPGQGYYEQYF
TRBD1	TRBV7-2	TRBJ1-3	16	CASSLVGTGAGNTIYF
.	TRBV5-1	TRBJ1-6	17	CASSLQGLSSYNSPLHF
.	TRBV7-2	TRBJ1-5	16	CASRIGADRVGQPQHF
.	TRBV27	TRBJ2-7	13	CASSSSGSYEQYF
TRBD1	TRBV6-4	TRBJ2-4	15	CASTRQGLPKNIQYF
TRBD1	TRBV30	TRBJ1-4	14	CAWSGGDSPEKLFF
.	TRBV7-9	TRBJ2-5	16	CASSVIRGVGRETQYF
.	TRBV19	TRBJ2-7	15	CASSIIGGAPYEQYF
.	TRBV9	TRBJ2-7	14	CASSVRGGPYEQYF
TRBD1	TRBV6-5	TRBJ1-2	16	CASSSHDRGRGNGYTF